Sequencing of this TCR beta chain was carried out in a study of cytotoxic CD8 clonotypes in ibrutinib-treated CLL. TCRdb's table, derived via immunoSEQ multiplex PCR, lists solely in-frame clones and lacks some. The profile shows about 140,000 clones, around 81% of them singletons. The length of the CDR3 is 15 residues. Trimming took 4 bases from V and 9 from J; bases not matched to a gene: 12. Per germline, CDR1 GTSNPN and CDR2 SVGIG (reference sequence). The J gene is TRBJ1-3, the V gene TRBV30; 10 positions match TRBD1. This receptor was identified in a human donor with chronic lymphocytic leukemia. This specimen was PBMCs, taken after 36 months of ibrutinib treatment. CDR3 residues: CAWKAWDRGEGTIYF. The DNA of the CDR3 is TGTGCCTGGAAGGCCTGGGACAGGGGAGAAGGCACCATATATTTT.